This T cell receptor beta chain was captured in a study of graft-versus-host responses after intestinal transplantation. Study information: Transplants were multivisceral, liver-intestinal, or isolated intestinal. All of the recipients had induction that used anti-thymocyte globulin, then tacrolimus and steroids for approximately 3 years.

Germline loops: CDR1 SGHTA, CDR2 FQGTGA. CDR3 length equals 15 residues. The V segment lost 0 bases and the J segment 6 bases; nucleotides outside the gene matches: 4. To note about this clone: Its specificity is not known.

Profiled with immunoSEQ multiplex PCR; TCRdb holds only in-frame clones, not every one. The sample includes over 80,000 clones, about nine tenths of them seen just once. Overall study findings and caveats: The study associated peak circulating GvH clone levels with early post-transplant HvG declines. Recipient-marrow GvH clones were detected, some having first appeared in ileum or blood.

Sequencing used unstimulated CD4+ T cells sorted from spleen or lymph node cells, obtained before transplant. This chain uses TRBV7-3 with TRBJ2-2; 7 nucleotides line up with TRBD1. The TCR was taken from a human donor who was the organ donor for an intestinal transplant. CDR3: CASSLTRDSPGELFF. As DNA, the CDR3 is TGTGCCAGCAGCTTAACCCGGGACAGTCCCGGGGAGCTGTTTTTT. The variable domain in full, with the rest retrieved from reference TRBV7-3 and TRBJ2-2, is GAGVSQTPSNKVTEKGKYVELRCDPISGHTALYWYRQSLGQGPEFLIYFQGTGAADDSGLPNDRFFAVRPEGSVSTLKIQRTERGDSAVYLCASSLTRDSPGELFFGEGSRLTVL.